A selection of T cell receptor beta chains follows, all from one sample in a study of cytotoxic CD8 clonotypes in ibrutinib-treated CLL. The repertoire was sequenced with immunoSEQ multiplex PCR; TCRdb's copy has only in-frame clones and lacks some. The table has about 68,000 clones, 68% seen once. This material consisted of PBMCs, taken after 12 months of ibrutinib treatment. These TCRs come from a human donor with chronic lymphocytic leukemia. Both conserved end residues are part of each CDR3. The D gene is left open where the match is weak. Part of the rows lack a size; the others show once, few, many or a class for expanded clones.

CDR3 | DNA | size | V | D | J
CASSPGVQGIGEQYF | TGCGCCAGCAGCCCAGGAGTGCAGGGAATTGGCGAGCAGTACTTC | - | TRBV5-1 | - | TRBJ2-7
CSVTPGTEAFF | TGCAGCGTTACCCCGGGCACTGAAGCTTTCTTT | few | TRBV29-1 | - | TRBJ1-1
CASSLGQGGGNTIYF | TGCGCCAGCAGCTTGGGACAGGGAGGTGGAAACACCATATATTTT | few | TRBV5-1 | TRBD1 | TRBJ1-3
CSTSGQGAHYGYTF | TGCAGCACATCGGGACAGGGGGCTCACTATGGCTACACCTTC | - | TRBV29-1 | TRBD1 | TRBJ1-2
CASSIMGRDTGELFF | TGTGCCAGTAGTATAATGGGACGGGACACCGGGGAGCTGTTTTTT | - | TRBV19 | - | TRBJ2-2
CAWSVANTGELFF | TGTGCCTGGAGTGTGGCAAACACCGGGGAGCTGTTTTTT | few | TRBV30 | - | TRBJ2-2
CASSQLVSGGAGDTQYF | TGCGCCAGCAGCCAACTTGTTAGCGGGGGGGCGGGAGATACGCAGTATTTT | once | TRBV4-3 | TRBD2 | TRBJ2-3
CASSGLAGGNEQFF | TGTGCCAGCAGTGGACTAGCGGGGGGCAATGAGCAGTTCTTC | - | TRBV2 | TRBD2 | TRBJ2-1
CASSPKLGTDRPFYEQYF | TGTGCCAGCTCACCCAAGCTCGGGACAGATCGTCCTTTTTACGAGCAGTACTTC | - | TRBV18 | TRBD1 | TRBJ2-7
CASSVGGQGAYGYTF | TGTGCCAGCAGCGTAGGGGGACAGGGCGCCTATGGCTACACCTTC | - | TRBV11-2 | TRBD1 | TRBJ1-2
CASSQDRAGSGYTF | TGCGCCAGCAGCCAAGATCGGGCAGGGTCTGGCTACACCTTC | few | TRBV4-1 | - | TRBJ1-2
CASSEGGPLEEQYF | TGTGCCAGCAGTGAAGGGGGGCCTCTCGAAGAGCAGTACTTC | many | TRBV6-7 | - | TRBJ2-7
CASSPRAEPYEQYF | TGTGCCAGCAGTCCTCGGGCAGAGCCCTACGAGCAGTACTTC | - | TRBV27 | - | TRBJ2-7
CASSYRTAGDTQYF | TGTGCCAGCAGTTACAGGACAGCTGGAGATACGCAGTATTTT | - | TRBV6-5 | - | TRBJ2-3
CASSLRGGGGFAYEQYF | TGCGCCAGCAGCTTGCGGGGCGGAGGCGGGTTTGCTTACGAGCAGTACTTC | - | TRBV5-1 | - | TRBJ2-7
CASSEAEGVGPLHF | TGTGCCAGCAGTGAAGCGGAAGGGGTAGGACCCCTCCACTTT | - | TRBV6-1 | - | TRBJ1-6
CASSPPLRTFLDEQYF | TGTGCCAGCTCACCACCGTTACGGACCTTTTTGGACGAGCAGTACTTC | - | TRBV18 | - | TRBJ2-7
CASSETGQETQYF | TGTGCCAGCAGCGAGACAGGGCAAGAGACCCAGTACTTC | - | TRBV5-6 | TRBD1 | TRBJ2-5
CASSLGGEETQYF | TGTGCCAGCAGCCTTGGCGGAGAAGAGACCCAGTACTTC | - | TRBV28 | - | TRBJ2-5
CAISREGDTEAFF | TGTGCCATCAGCCGAGAAGGGGACACTGAAGCTTTCTTT | - | TRBV10-3 | - | TRBJ1-1
CASRGPPGGGYTF | TGTGCCTCCCGGGGCCCACCCGGGGGAGGCTACACCTTC | - | TRBV6-5 | - | TRBJ1-2
CAISVEGAQVNSPLHF | TGTGCCATCAGTGTAGAGGGGGCGCAGGTTAATTCACCCCTCCACTTT | - | TRBV10-3 | TRBD1 | TRBJ1-6
CASSTVEGPLHF | TGTGCCAGCAGCACAGTGGAGGGTCCCCTCCACTTT | few | TRBV9 | - | TRBJ1-6
CASSPRNRGYNSPLHF | TGTGCCAGCAGCCCGCGTAACAGGGGGTATAATTCACCCCTCCACTTT | - | TRBV28 | TRBD1 | TRBJ1-6
CASSIDPRGTAEAFF | TGTGCCAGTAGTATAGATCCGAGAGGAACAGCCGAAGCTTTCTTT | once | TRBV19 | - | TRBJ1-1
CASSYRGVGYGYTF | TGTGCCAGCAGTTACAGGGGAGTCGGGTATGGCTACACCTTC | few | TRBV6-5 | - | TRBJ1-2
CASSDGANYGYTF | TGTGCCAGCAGTGATGGGGCCAACTATGGCTACACCTTC | - | TRBV6-1 | - | TRBJ1-2
CASSGGPGAPDTQYF | TGTGCCAGCAGCGGGGGCCCCGGGGCACCAGATACGCAGTATTTT | - | TRBV9 | - | TRBJ2-3
CSVGFTDYEQYF | TGCAGCGTTGGTTTTACGGACTACGAGCAGTACTTC | - | TRBV29-1 | - | TRBJ2-7
CATRGGQDEAFF | TGTGCCACCCGGGGGGGGCAAGATGAAGCTTTCTTT | - | TRBV6-6 | - | TRBJ1-1
CSAGTYEQYF | TGCAGTGCGGGCACCTACGAGCAGTACTTC | few | TRBV20-1 | - | TRBJ2-7
CASNARGGAPQHF | TGTGCCAGCAACGCAAGGGGGGGGGCGCCCCAGCATTTT | - | TRBV6-5 | - | TRBJ1-5
CASSQGGVSYTDTQYF | TGTGCCAGCAGTCAAGGGGGGGTGTCTTACACAGATACGCAGTATTTT | - | TRBV11-2 | - | TRBJ2-3
CASSQGGLDLNTGELFF | TGCGCCAGCAGCCAAGGTGGATTGGACTTGAACACCGGGGAGCTGTTTTTT | few | TRBV4-1 | - | TRBJ2-2
CASKYPGRRGYTF | TGTGCCAGCAAGTATCCGGGAAGGAGAGGCTACACCTTC | - | TRBV28 | - | TRBJ1-2
CACHEGQGKVNYGYTF | TGTGCCTGCCACGAGGGACAGGGAAAAGTGAACTATGGCTACACCTTC | - | TRBV30 | TRBD1 | TRBJ1-2
CASSLGGHYTGELFF | TGTGCCAGCAGCTTAGGGGGACATTACACCGGGGAGCTGTTTTTT | - | TRBV7-2 | - | TRBJ2-2
CATSRSSPGGVGYTF | TGTGCCACCAGCAGATCGTCTCCCGGCGGGGTTGGCTACACCTTC | - | TRBV15 | - | TRBJ1-2
CASSPTGNTIYF | TGTGCCAGCAGCCCCACTGGAAACACCATATATTTT | - | TRBV28 | - | TRBJ1-3
CASSQSGQTQETQYF | TGTGCCAGCAGCCAGTCGGGACAGACGCAAGAGACCCAGTACTTC | - | TRBV4-2 | TRBD1 | TRBJ2-5
CASDRTDSSYEQYF | TGCGCCAGCGACCGTACTGACAGCTCCTACGAGCAGTACTTC | few | TRBV5-1 | - | TRBJ2-7
CASSLTGDSKNSPLHF | TGTGCCAGCAGCCTGACCGGGGACAGTAAGAATTCACCCCTCCACTTT | - | TRBV9 | TRBD1 | TRBJ1-6
CSARVDYEQYF | TGCAGTGCTAGAGTGGACTACGAGCAGTACTTC | - | TRBV20-1 | - | TRBJ2-7
CASGERGGRNEQFF | TGTGCCAGCGGAGAGCGGGGGGGCCGCAATGAGCAGTTCTTC | - | TRBV5-4 | TRBD2 | TRBJ2-1
CASKPRETYNSPLHF | TGTGCCAGCAAGCCGAGGGAAACCTATAATTCACCCCTCCACTTT | - | TRBV6-5 | - | TRBJ1-6
CASSPTQGSQGYTF | TGTGCCAGCTCACCCACACAGGGGTCTCAAGGCTACACCTTC | once | TRBV18 | TRBD1 | TRBJ1-2
CASSSTVQGSGGYTF | TGTGCCAGCAGCTCCACCGTGCAGGGGAGTGGGGGCTACACCTTC | many | TRBV7-2 | - | TRBJ1-2
CATSRETYRTSDSQNIQYF | TGTGCCACCAGCAGAGAAACATACAGGACCTCGGATTCCCAAAACATTCAGTACTTC | - | TRBV15 | - | TRBJ2-4
CASSLAGTGDYGYTF | TGCGCCAGCAGCTTGGCCGGGACAGGGGATTATGGCTACACCTTC | few | TRBV5-1 | TRBD1 | TRBJ1-2
CASSLVSRGGETQYF | TGTGCCAGCAGCTTAGTTTCGCGGGGCGGAGAGACCCAGTACTTC | - | TRBV7-2 | - | TRBJ2-5
CASSARDRAREEFF | TGTGCCAGCAGTGCCCGGGACAGGGCCCGGGAGGAGTTCTTC | - | TRBV6-1 | TRBD1 | TRBJ2-1
CASTIGEDGYTF | TGTGCCAGCACTATAGGGGAGGATGGCTACACCTTC | - | TRBV7-2 | - | TRBJ1-2
CASSLAMGSTDTQYF | TGTGCCAGCAGCTTGGCCATGGGCAGCACAGATACGCAGTATTTT | - | TRBV5-6 | - | TRBJ2-3
CASSSGQQETQYF | TGTGCCAGCAGCTCGGGACAGCAAGAGACCCAGTACTTC | - | TRBV11-2 | TRBD1 | TRBJ2-5
CAWSIGSSYNEQFF | TGTGCCTGGAGTATAGGGAGCTCCTACAATGAGCAGTTCTTC | - | TRBV30 | - | TRBJ2-1